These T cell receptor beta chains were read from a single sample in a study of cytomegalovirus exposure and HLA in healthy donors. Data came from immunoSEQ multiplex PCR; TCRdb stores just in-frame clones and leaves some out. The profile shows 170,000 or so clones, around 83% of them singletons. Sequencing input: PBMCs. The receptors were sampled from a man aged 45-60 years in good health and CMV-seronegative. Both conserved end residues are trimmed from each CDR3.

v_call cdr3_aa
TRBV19 ASDRELTQPQY
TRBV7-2 ASSLATKNIQY
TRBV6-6 ASSYSKGQPTDTQY
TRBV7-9 ASTPRRGQLTEAF
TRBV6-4 ASSDERGVYEQY
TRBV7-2 ASSPFLADTAYGYT
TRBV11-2 ASSLAAGVLTEAF
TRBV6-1 ASSEAGPNHEQY
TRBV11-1 ASSLEDLAPGELF
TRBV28 ASSLHGGSSEQY
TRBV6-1 ASISNANQPQH
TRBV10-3 AIRPAQAYEQY
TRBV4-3 ASSQETSRGTEAF
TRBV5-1 ASATQAVNEQF
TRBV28 ASRLAGGRRF
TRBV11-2 ASSLAPRLAGGSSYEQY
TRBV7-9 ASSLDTANTEAF
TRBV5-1 ASSKVIGENTEAF
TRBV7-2 ASSLVGGTGSYYGYT
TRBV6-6 ASSYRTSGLSYEQY
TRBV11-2 ASSLSGRGRQPQH
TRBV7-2 ASSLDWTGGSYEQY
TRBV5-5 ASSLPGTATGANVLT
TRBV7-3 ASSASGNTEAF
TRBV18 ASSPRQGGNQPQH
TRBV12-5 ASGLGGIADTQY
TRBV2 ASTIQGYTEAF
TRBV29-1 SVLGQGGSYEQY
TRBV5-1 ASSLEFQEAQY
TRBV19 AIRKDGGNTEAF
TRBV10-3 AISGSGTLINTGELF
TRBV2 ASSGQDSYEQY